This TCR beta chain was obtained from a study of blood T cell repertoires in COVID-19. Donors in Cohort 3 counted as recovered after two negative PCRs, clearance, or symptom resolution. Per germline, CDR1 LNHDA and CDR2 SQIVND (reference sequence). V gave up 5 bases and J gave up 0 bases; unmatched junction bases: 4. This CDR3 region has 14 residues. Profiled with immunoSEQ multiplex PCR; TCRdb holds only in-frame clones, not every one. The sample lists some 250,000 clones, more than 85% occurring once. This clone came up once. Sequencing input: PBMCs or T cells enriched from blood (not recorded which). This TCR came from a man aged 40-50 years who had recovered from COVID-19. The chain employs TRBV19 and TRBJ2-7; 7 positions match TRBD2. CDR3 amino acids: CASSYGGSSYEQYF. For the CDR3, the DNA is TGTGCCAGTAGTTACGGCGGGAGCTCCTACGAGCAGTACTTC.